This TCR beta chain was profiled in a study of long-term antiretroviral therapy in people with HIV (dated by TCRdb to 2021 to 2024). At the level of the whole study: The earliest samples were collected about a decade before the 2015 WHO recommendation for immediate ART, when ART was typically delayed until CD4 counts fell. A retrospective serial study tested whether ART initiation and durable HIV suppression were associated with changes in peripheral blood TRB repertoire composition and diversity. A total of 192 cryopreserved PBMC samples were contributed to the cohort by 30 adults with confirmed HIV infection, with samples collected serially over a mean of roughly six years (range 1-12). Of the roughly 30 participants with HIV, 10 to 11 were female. Test extractions of a monoclonal T-cell line alongside about 30 polyclonal samples showed no cross-contamination during QIAcube processing.

Inclusive of the bounding cysteine and phenylalanine, the CDR3 is 18 residues long. Of all the DNA, just the CDR3 is kept, 54 bases in frame from base 1. Summary of the overall study and its limitations: Because pre-ART samples had limited cell numbers, unsorted PBMC were profiled rather than sorted CD4+ and CD8+ T cells. Because PBMC availability was limited, only the TCR beta chain was sequenced, with no alpha chain pairing. The repertoire was dominated across all time points by expanded TRB clones identified before ART initiation, although this dominance was seen to fluctuate and to decrease in many PLHIV after ART. Samples dated from the mid-2000s to the late 2010s, and the ART regimens used may be less effective than current ones. A significant increase in TRB diversity was found to be associated with ART initiation, although TRB diversity was observed to remain significantly below that of transplant donor controls even after long-term ART. No data were available on ART adherence, viral resistance or therapy changes, limiting inferences about post-ART repertoire changes. CDR3 length ranges in HIV repertoires were narrower than in controls, and network structure suggested an antigen-experienced repertoire with only a slight naive shift after ART.

The immunoSEQ hsTCRB v3.0 assay was used at survey level resolution for TRB variable region sequencing. The targeted TRB sequencing depth was roughly 35,000-50,000 T-cell genomes per sample. TRB libraries were pooled and sequenced on an Illumina MiSeq using a v3 150-cycle kit. Per the authors' processing: Analysis of repertoires was carried out in R inside a reproducible Nextflow workflow spanning QC, data transformation and analysis. LymphoSeq2, an R package for AIRR-Seq data exploration, was used to implement custom analyses. After excluding several samples that yielded fewer than 5000 total TRB sequences, roughly 190 HIV repertoires remained for analysis. Among the approximately 180 retained HIV repertoires, approximately 59 were collected before ART initiation and 129 after ART initiation. Each repertoire was downsampled to 5000 TRB nucleotide sequences, and summary statistics were averaged across 100 downsampling iterations. The analysis kept only TRB sequences whose CDR3 regions were at least seven amino acids long. Diversity was assessed using a clonality score derived from Shannon entropy and using the Gini coefficient. In the repertoire networks, any two of the top 5000 CDR3 amino acid sequences were connected whenever the two sequences differed by an edit distance of one. For TRB CDR3 amino acid sequences, antigen specificity groups and MHC restriction were predicted with GLIPH2. To flag known CMV, EBV, HIV or tissue antigen associations, CDR3 amino acid sequences were matched against VDJdb and McPAS-TCR. Pre-ART, post-ART and control groups were compared with Wilcoxon signed-rank tests and Holm-Bonferroni correction. Here the immuneACCESS table is served through TCRdb, limited to in-frame sequences with V and J called. Missing clones are a known gap in these copies; in checked studies unresolved V genes cover under half, and the rest lacks a known reason. Clone size and V and J calls were adopted from that table, with D and trimming inferred from the DNA. Here the sample has 10,000 to 15,000 clones; about 85% occur a single time. The ten most abundant clones make up more than 20% of the sample.

Inclusion was restricted to participants for whom at least one PBMC sample before ART initiation and at least two post-ART samples were available. Treatment was received in the United States of America by all participants with HIV. Before DNA extraction, cryopreserved samples of roughly 1-10 million PBMC were thawed and washed. At the time of the earliest PBMC sample for each participant with HIV, ages ranged from about 23 to 60 years. Each participant contributed PBMC samples from 1-4 timepoints before ART initiation and 2-8 timepoints after ART initiation, with a median of 7 samples. For every participant, serial HIV viral load, CD4+ T-cell count, ART history and demographic data were obtained. A Qiagen kit on a QIAcube was used to extract genomic DNA from unsorted PBMC, with samples processed in batches of 12. Of note for this clone: There is no known antigen for this receptor. No base quality information exists; no much larger clone differs at one position.

The chain uses TRBV21-1 and TRBJ1-2; TRBD1 is the table's D call, not checked against the DNA. TRBV21-1 is a recognized pseudogene. Here the sequenced sample was unsorted PBMCs, taken 2.1 years after starting antiretroviral therapy. The TCR comes from a woman between 35 and 50 years old with HIV. CDR3 reads: CASSKDPRQAGENDGYTF. The sequenced DNA is TGTGCCAGCAGCAAAGACCCCCGTCAGGCAGGGGAAAATGATGGCTACACCTTC.